The 15 T cell receptor beta chains in this list originate from one sample, sequenced in a study of blood T cells in healthy people across ages. Combining a sample-barcoded 5' primer with a J-beta primer mix, a second PCR ran for roughly 7 to 11 cycles. In TCRdb, the 5' RACE reads were re-called with MiXCR into one record per CDR3 protein. This table holds some 1.8 million distinct CDR3 sequences, roughly two fifths found once. Sequences were obtained from blood. These TCRs come from a human donor in good health.

CDR3 region: CAIWTGVGGYTF. The DNA for the CDR3 is TGTGCCATCTGGACAGGGGTTGGTGGCTACACCTTC. This chain joins TRBV3-1 and TRBJ1-2, with TRBD1 identical over 9 bases. CDR1 and CDR2 from the germline V gene are LGHDT and YNNKEL (reference sequence). After removal of 10 bases from V and 7 bases from J, the junction contained 7 bases not matched to a gene. CDR3 length: 12 residues.

The CDR3 nucleotides read TGTGCCAGCAGTTCCAGGGTCACAGGACGGGCGGCTTCACCCCTCCACTTT. This translates into CASSSRVTGRAASPLHF. The chain has TRBV6-5 and TRBJ1-6; perhaps TRBD1 as D (5 bases). From germline, CDR1 is MNHEY and CDR2 SVGAGI. CDR3 length: 17 residues. Trimming pared 4 bases from V and 9 bases from J, leaving 22 bases between.

This clonotype was seen only a few times. The chain employs TRBV7-6 and TRBJ2-7; D gene unclear. The CDR3 loop spans 16 amino acids. V was clipped by 0 bases and J by 0 bases, with 12 bases between them. Germline V gene data show CDR1 as SGHVS and CDR2 as FNYEAQ. CDR3 sequence reads: CASSLASGLYSYEQYF. The CDR3 coding sequence is TGTGCCAGCAGCTTAGCTTCAGGCCTTTACTCCTACGAGCAGTACTTC.

The chain recombines TRBV10-3 with TRBJ2-3; D remains ambiguous. Trimming removed 0 bases from V and 6 bases from J, with 10 bases in between. Germline V gene sequence: CDR1 ENHRY, CDR2 SYGVKD. This CDR3 has 14 amino acids. The chain's CDR3 is CAISESPSKDTQYF. DNA for the CDR3: TGTGCCATCAGTGAGTCCCCTTCCAAGGATACGCAGTATTTT.

The rearrangement links TRBV20-1 to TRBJ2-5; no reliable D call. From germline, CDR1 is DFQATT and CDR2 SNEGSKA (reference sequence). CDR3 length equals 13 residues. The V gene lost 6 bases and the J gene lost 5 bases, with 16 bases spanning the gap. The chain's CDR3 is CSAPAYLPETQYF. The CDR3 nucleotides are TGCAGTGCACCAGCGTACCTCCCGGAGACCCAGTACTTC.

J is TRBJ1-5 and V is TRBV12-3 or TRBV12-4, with D possibly being TRBD1 (6 bases). The CDR3 consists of 13 residues. V was clipped by 3 bases and J by 5 bases, with 8 bases between them. The CDR3 sequence is CASSFHRDQPQHF. DNA of the CDR3: TGTGCCAGCAGTTTCCACAGGGATCAGCCCCAGCATTTT.

V and J are TRBV2 and TRBJ2-6, with D uncertain. Trimming stripped 6 bases from V and 12 bases from J, with 15 bases between. In germline, CDR1 is SNHLY, CDR2 FYNNEI. The CDR3 is 13 residues long. As DNA, the CDR3 is TGTGCCAGCAGCCTCCGTGAGGTGCGCGTCCTGACTTTC. Translating gives CASSLREVRVLTF. Variable domain in full (rest from reference TRBV2 and TRBJ2-6): EPEVTQTPSHQVTQMGQEVILRCVPISNHLYFYWYRQILGQKVEFLVSFYNNEISEKSEIFDDQFSVERPDGSNFTLKIRSTKLEDSAMYFCASSLREVRVLTFGAGSRLTVL.

This chain connects TRBV6-5 to TRBJ1-5; D is undetermined. Germline-derived CDR1 and CDR2 are MNHEY and SVGAGI. V shed 0 bases and J shed 6 bases, with 12 bases lying between them. This CDR3 has 15 residues. The CDR3 DNA reads as TGTGCCAGCAGTTACTCGAGGGCAGGTAGTCAGCCCCAGCATTTT. It encodes CASSYSRAGSQPQHF.

The chain is built from TRBV20-1 and TRBJ2-3; TRBD2 aligns across 7 bases. The CDR3 sequence is 15 residues long. Germline assignment: CDR1 DFQATT and CDR2 SNEGSKA (reference sequence). The V and J ends lost 3 bases and 3 bases, in that order; junction bases with no gene match: 9. CDR3 sequence reads: CSASRLARGTDTQYF. CDR3 sequence (DNA): TGCAGTGCTAGTCGACTAGCACGGGGAACAGATACGCAGTATTTT.

The J gene is TRBJ1-6, the V gene TRBV21-1; the table's D call, TRBD1, was not checked against the DNA. TRBV21-1 is a known pseudogene. The CDR3 runs to 16 residues. CDR3 residues: CASSTEWTGAGSPLHF. The CDR3 DNA follows: TGTGCCAGCAGCACCGAGTGGACAGGGGCAGGTTCACCCCTCCACTTT.

Only a few counts were recorded for this clonotype. This chain uses TRBV5-1 with TRBJ2-4, with 8 nucleotides matching TRBD2. Per germline, CDR1 SGHRS and CDR2 YFSETQ. The ends lost 3 bases at V and 7 bases at J; junction bases unmatched: 6. The CDR3 runs to 14 residues. The CDR3 reads CASSSTGGWNIQYF. DNA for the CDR3: TGCGCCAGCAGCTCTACGGGGGGGTGGAACATTCAGTACTTC. The whole variable domain, remainder taken from reference TRBV5-1 and TRBJ2-4, is KAGVTQTPRYLIKTRGQQVTLSCSPISGHRSVSWYQQTPGQGLQFLFEYFSETQRNKGNFPGRFSGRQFSNSRSEMNVSTLELGDSALYLCASSSTGGWNIQYFGAGTRLSVL.

This clonotype turned up a few times. The V call is TRBV7-2, the J call TRBJ1-4; TRBD1 agrees at 10 bases. V was pared by 6 bases and J by 5 bases, with 6 bases of the junction left unmatched. The V gene's germline CDR1 is SGHTA and CDR2 FQGNSA. CDR3 length equals 15 residues. The CDR3 DNA sequence: TGTGCCAGCAGGCCAGGGGGACAGGGGAATGAAAAACTGTTTTTT. It specifies CASRPGGQGNEKLFF.

CDR3 sequence reads: CSARFGLNEKLFF. In DNA form, the CDR3 reads TGCAGTGCTAGGTTTGGGTTAAATGAAAAACTGTTTTTT. The gene calls are TRBV20-1 and TRBJ1-4; D uncertain. Germline V gives CDR1 DFQATT, CDR2 SNEGSKA (reference sequence). With 3 bases removed from V and 5 bases from J, the gap between germline ends came to 10 bases. The CDR3 totals 13 residues.

DNA of the CDR3: TGTGCCAGCAGTTACTCGATGTGGGTGGTCGAGGAAAAACTGTTTTTT. Its protein product is CASSYSMWVVEEKLFF. V gene TRBV6-2 or TRBV6-3 combines with J gene TRBJ1-4, with unresolved D. This CDR3 spans 16 amino acids. Germline CDR1 is MNHEY and CDR2 is SVGEGT. The ends were cut back, 0 bases at V and 8 bases at J, with 16 bases in the middle.

The table lists this clonotype with many counts. The J gene is TRBJ1-2, the V gene TRBV29-1; the D is unclear. Per germline, CDR1 SQVTM and CDR2 ANQGSEA. The CDR3 consists of 11 residues. V was shortened by 2 bases and J by 6 bases, with 7 bases between the two germline ends. Written as DNA, the CDR3 is TGCAGCGTTGAATCGGGCAATGGCTACACCTTC. Encoded protein: CSVESGNGYTF. Together with reference TRBV29-1 and TRBJ1-2, the CDR3 gives the full variable domain: SAVISQKPSRDICQRGTSLTIQCQVDSQVTMMFWYRQQPGQSLTLIATANQGSEATYESGFVIDKFPISRPNLTFSTLTVSNMSPEDSSIYLCSVESGNGYTFGSGTRLTVV.